This T cell receptor (beta chain) comes out of a study of T cell changes during pregnancy in multiple sclerosis (dated by TCRdb to the late 2010s). The study in broad terms: In women with multiple sclerosis, the researchers looked at how the T cell repertoire shifted as pregnancy progressed.

The germline V gene (reference sequence) supplies CDR1 MNHEY and CDR2 SMNVEV. The CDR3 holds 16 amino acids from the cysteine to the phenylalanine. The DNA shown is the 48-base CDR3, in frame from base 1. V was cut back by 6 bases and J by 6 bases, leaving a gap of 20 bases between them. The library relied on the immunoSEQ multiplex PCR assay. TCRdb provides this immuneACCESS table in a form limited to in-frame rearrangements. Some clones are lacking; in checked studies, under half of them reflect an unresolved V gene, and why the rest are absent is not known. The sample table lists more than 55,000 clones, more than 90% of them with a count of one. About 1% of the sample belongs to the ten largest clones. This clone was seen once. Its antigen specificity is not known. No quality values exist for individual bases; no much larger clone is one base distant.

The chain joins TRBV27 to TRBJ2-2; the D gene is perhaps TRBD2, from 6 matching bases. The specimen comprised peripheral blood, sampled in the third trimester of pregnancy. The receptor was derived from a female donor with multiple sclerosis, enrolled in a pregnancy study. The nucleotides read TGTGCCAGCAGCCACCTAAGGGACTCAAGGGCCGGGGAGCTGTTTTTT. It translates to CASSHLRDSRAGELFF.